A selection of T cell receptor beta chains follows, all from one sample in a study of blood T cell repertoires in COVID-19. Repertoires were generated with immunoSEQ multiplex PCR, while TCRdb's copy carries only in-frame clones and drops some. In the table there are some 63,000 clones, 85% of which are singletons. Sequencing was done on a sample of peripheral blood. The receptors were sampled from a human donor in a cohort sampled during active COVID-19. CDR3s include the opening cysteine and the closing phenylalanine or tryptophan. A D gene is named only where the DNA matches it firmly. Size values are once, few and many counts, or a class for expanded clones, and some rows have none.

>TRBV19|TRBJ2-5|-|-
TGTGCCAGTAGTATCCGAGCCGTAGAGACCCAGTACTTC
CASSIRAVETQYF
>TRBV6-5|TRBJ1-1|few|TRBD1
TGTGCCAGCAGCAGACAGGGGGCCAGGGACACTGAAGCTTTCTTT
CASSRQGARDTEAFF
>TRBV27|TRBJ2-3|-|-
TGTGCCAGCAGTTTACCCGGGGCAGATACGCAGTATTTT
CASSLPGADTQYF
>TRBV18|TRBJ1-5|-|-
TGTGCCAGCTCTCGCGGGAGAGATCAGCCCCAGCATTTT
CASSRGRDQPQHF
>TRBV2|TRBJ1-5|-|-
TGTGCCAGCAGGCTAGGGGAACCCAATCAGCCCCAGCATTTT
CASRLGEPNQPQHF
>TRBV27|TRBJ2-1|-|-
TGTGCCAGCAGTTTACAGGGAACTCCTGGCAATGAGCAGTTCTTC
CASSLQGTPGNEQFF
>TRBV4-1|TRBJ2-3|once|-
TGCGCCAGCAGCGCCCTCCGGGACTTCAGACCAGATACGCAGTATTTT
CASSALRDFRPDTQYF
>TRBV7-9|TRBJ2-5|-|TRBD1
TGTGCCAGCAGCCTGGGGACAGAAGGGACCCAGTACTTC
CASSLGTEGTQYF
>TRBV11-2|TRBJ1-4|-|TRBD1
TGTGCCAGCAGCTTAGGTGGACAGGGGTATGAAAAACTGTTTTTT
CASSLGGQGYEKLFF
>TRBV7-2|TRBJ1-5|-|-
TGTGCCAGCAGCTTAGTATGGGGGGTCAATCAGCCCCAGCATTTT
CASSLVWGVNQPQHF
>TRBV19|TRBJ2-1|-|-
TGTGCCAGTAGTATAGCTCCTGAGAACTACAATGAGCAGTTCTTC
CASSIAPENYNEQFF
>TRBV7-2|TRBJ2-3|-|TRBD1
TGTGCCAGCAGAGCCGTCCCGGGACAGGGAGATACGCAGTATTTT
CASRAVPGQGDTQYF
>TRBV6-5|TRBJ1-1|-|-
TGTGCCAGCAGTTACGGCCCGCAGGGTCCTACTGAAGCTTTCTTT
CASSYGPQGPTEAFF
>TRBV9|TRBJ1-6|-|TRBD1
TGTGCCAGCAGCGTAGGGGGACAGGGCCTTTCACCCCTCCACTTT
CASSVGGQGLSPLHF
>TRBV10-2|TRBJ2-3|-|TRBD2
TGCGCCAGCATTGGGACTAGCGTATCCACAGATACGCAGTATTTT
CASIGTSVSTDTQYF